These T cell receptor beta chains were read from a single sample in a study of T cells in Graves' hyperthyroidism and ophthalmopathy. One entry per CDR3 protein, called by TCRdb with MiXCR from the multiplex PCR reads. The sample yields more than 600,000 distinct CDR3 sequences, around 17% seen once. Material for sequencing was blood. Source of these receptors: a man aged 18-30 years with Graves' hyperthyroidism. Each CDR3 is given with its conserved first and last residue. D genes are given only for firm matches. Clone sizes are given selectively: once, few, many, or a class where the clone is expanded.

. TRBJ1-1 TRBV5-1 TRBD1 CASSVDRENTEAFF TGCGCCAGCAGCGTGGACAGGGAGAACACTGAAGCTTTCTTT
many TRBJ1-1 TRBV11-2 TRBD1 CASFRDRGWTEAFF TGTGCCAGCTTCCGGGACAGGGGGTGGACTGAAGCTTTCTTT
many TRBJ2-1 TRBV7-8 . CASSLMRTPDEQFF TGTGCCAGCAGCCTAATGCGGACCCCTGATGAGCAGTTCTTC
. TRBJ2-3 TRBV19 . CASGSSRGTDTQYF TGTGCCAGTGGATCTAGCCGGGGTACAGATACGCAGTATTTT
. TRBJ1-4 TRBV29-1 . CSGGVGATNEKLFF TGCAGCGGGGGGGTGGGGGCGACTAATGAAAAACTGTTTTTT
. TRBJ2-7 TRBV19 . CASSGLGAMSYEQYF TGTGCCAGTAGTGGCCTAGGGGCCATGTCCTACGAGCAGTACTTC
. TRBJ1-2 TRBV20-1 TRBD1 CSASPRDRSRDGIGYTF TGCAGTGCTAGCCCCCGGGACAGATCACGGGACGGTATAGGCTACACCTTC
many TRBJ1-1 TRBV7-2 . CASSLGGPTEAFF TGTGCCAGCAGCTTAGGGGGCCCCACTGAAGCTTTCTTT
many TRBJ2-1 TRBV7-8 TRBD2 CASISGRGYYNEQFF TGTGCCAGCATTAGCGGGAGGGGGTACTACAATGAGCAGTTCTTC
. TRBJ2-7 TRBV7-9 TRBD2 CASSSGTGGLAGASYEQYF TGTGCCAGCAGCTCCGGGACAGGAGGACTAGCGGGAGCTTCCTACGAGCAGTACTTC
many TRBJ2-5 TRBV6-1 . CASSESGGGSETQYF TGTGCCAGCAGTGAATCTGGGGGCGGGAGTGAGACCCAGTACTTC
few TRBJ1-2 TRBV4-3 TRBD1 CASSQGDRGYYGYTF TGCGCCAGCAGCCAGGGGGACAGGGGGTACTATGGCTACACCTTC